This T cell receptor beta chain was sequenced during a study of T cell responses to AZD1222 COVID-19 vaccine. Study outcomes and limitations: The reported proportion of spike-specific TCRs targeting unmutated variant regions was nearly half.

This CDR3 has 15 amino acids. CDR1 and CDR2 (germline): SQVTM, ANQGSEA. Trimming pared 4 bases from V and 0 bases from J, leaving 12 bases between. In the case of this clone: The antigen remains undetermined.

The method was immunoSEQ multiplex PCR; TCRdb's version includes in-frame clones alone and lacks a portion of them. The sample carries 200,000 or so clones, approximately 91% recorded once. The sequence came from an adult in good health. J is TRBJ2-2 and V is TRBV29-1; possibly TRBD1 or TRBD2 for D (6 bases each). Here the sequenced sample was peripheral blood, taken on day 0 of AZD1222 vaccination. CDR3 DNA: TGCAGCGTTGCAAGGGGGGCTACGAACACCGGGGAGCTGTTTTTT. It codes for CSVARGATNTGELFF.